A single sample gave rise to the 8 T cell receptor beta chains below, sequenced in a study of T cells expressing NK-cell markers. Using the 5' RACE reads, TCRdb records one entry per CDR3 protein without DNA. Its table records around 550,000 distinct CDR3 sequences. The specimen was blood T cells: a sorted CD56 or NKG2C T cell subset, CD4+ or CD8+ T cells, or bulk PBMC T cells (not recorded which). The receptors derive from a man aged 18 to 30 in good health.

J is TRBJ2-5 and V is TRBV7-9; TCRdb's assignment of TRBD2 cannot be checked, as there is no DNA. This CDR3 comprises 16 residues. The germline V gene encodes CDR1 SEHNR and CDR2 FQNEAQ (reference sequence). CDR3 amino acids: CASSQRRQAGVETQYF.

The chain combines TRBV27 with TRBJ2-7; TCRdb selects TRBD2, and the lack of DNA leaves this call unchecked. The germline gives CDR1 MNHEY, CDR2 SMNVEV (reference sequence). The length of the CDR3 is 15 residues. CDR3 sequence: CASSFLRAGDYEQYF.

This chain joins TRBV14 and TRBJ2-7. The CDR3 covers 14 residues. The V gene's germline CDR1 is SGHDN and CDR2 FVKESK. CDR3 sequence reads: CASSRFRELYEQYF.

The chain links TRBV12-3 or TRBV12-4 to TRBJ2-2. The CDR3 is 14 residues long. This CDR3 is CASSTNANTGELFF.

V is TRBV4-1 and J is TRBJ2-4; TCRdb proposes TRBD2, but this gene call is untestable without DNA. The CDR3 has 16 amino acids. CDR1 is MGHRA, CDR2 YSYEKL, per germline. The CDR3 reads CASSQTSGSGWSIQYF.

The rearrangement joins TRBV27 to TRBJ2-5; no DNA is available, so the TRBD1 call from TCRdb remains unchecked. CDR1 is MNHEY and CDR2 is SMNVEV in the germline V gene (reference sequence). The CDR3 spans 15 residues. The CDR3 sequence: CASSPAQGVVETQYF.

The chain is built from TRBV4-3 and TRBJ2-1; TCRdb indicates TRBD2, and absent DNA this call remains unverified. This CDR3 has 14 residues. Germline values: CDR1 LGHNA, CDR2 YSLEER. CDR3 residues: CASRSGRGNNEQFF.

The CDR3 loop is CASSQEGSGNTIYF. This chain connects TRBV4-3 to TRBJ1-3. The length of the CDR3 is 14 residues. CDR1 and CDR2 (germline): LGHNA, YSLEER.